The rows below give T cell receptor beta chains drawn from one sample of a study of shared clonotypes between healthy human individuals. Profiling relied on immunoSEQ multiplex PCR, and the TCRdb table lists in-frame clones only, not all of them. This table holds fewer than 600,000 clones, roughly 77% found once. The sample taken for sequencing was PBMCs. All receptors come from a woman aged 40 to 50 in good health. Some clones in this sample may be carry-over from other donors' samples. CDR3s include the opening cysteine and the closing phenylalanine or tryptophan. Each record gives: CDR3 length, clone size, J gene, V gene, D gene, CDR3 DNA, CDR3 protein. D genes are given only for firm matches. Size values are once, few and many counts, or a class for expanded clones, and some rows have none.

cdr3_length: 19
clone_size: -
j_call: TRBJ2-3
v_call: TRBV10-3
d_call: TRBD2
cdr3_nt: TGTGCCATCAGTGACCCCACTAGCGGGAGGGACAAACGCACAGATACGCAGTATTTT
cdr3_aa: CAISDPTSGRDKRTDTQYF

cdr3_length: 15
clone_size: few
j_call: TRBJ1-1
v_call: TRBV4-3
d_call: TRBD1
cdr3_nt: TGCGCCAGCAGCCAGATTTCAGGGGGCCTCACTGAAGCTTTCTTT
cdr3_aa: CASSQISGGLTEAFF

cdr3_length: 15
clone_size: -
j_call: TRBJ2-3
v_call: TRBV29-1
d_call: TRBD1
cdr3_nt: TGCAGCGTTTTCACAGACAGGGGGCTAACGGATACGCAGTATTTT
cdr3_aa: CSVFTDRGLTDTQYF

cdr3_length: 14
clone_size: -
j_call: TRBJ2-3
v_call: TRBV14
d_call: TRBD1
cdr3_nt: TGTGCCAGCAGCCCACAACAGGGGGCAGATACGCAGTATTTT
cdr3_aa: CASSPQQGADTQYF

cdr3_length: 14
clone_size: -
j_call: TRBJ2-7
v_call: TRBV6-1
d_call: -
cdr3_nt: TGTGCCAGCAAAGGGACGGTAAGCTCCTACGAGCAGTACTTC
cdr3_aa: CASKGTVSSYEQYF

cdr3_length: 13
clone_size: -
j_call: TRBJ2-1
v_call: TRBV30
d_call: -
cdr3_nt: TGTGCCTGGAGTGTAGCGGTGTACAATGAGCAGTTCTTC
cdr3_aa: CAWSVAVYNEQFF

cdr3_length: 15
clone_size: -
j_call: TRBJ2-1
v_call: TRBV4-1
d_call: TRBD2
cdr3_nt: TGCGCCAGCAGTGTCGGACTAGCGGGAGGGCGACGGCAGTTCTTC
cdr3_aa: CASSVGLAGGRRQFF

cdr3_length: 12
clone_size: -
j_call: TRBJ2-7
v_call: TRBV19
d_call: -
cdr3_nt: TGTGCCAGTAGTATAGTCGCGGGGGAGCAGTACTTC
cdr3_aa: CASSIVAGEQYF

cdr3_length: 16
clone_size: many
j_call: TRBJ2-2
v_call: TRBV7-8
d_call: TRBD2
cdr3_nt: TGTGCCAGCAGCGTAAGGACTAGTCGGAACACCGGGGAGCTGTTTTTT
cdr3_aa: CASSVRTSRNTGELFF

cdr3_length: 17
clone_size: few
j_call: TRBJ2-5
v_call: TRBV27
d_call: -
cdr3_nt: TGTGCCAGCAGTTTACTTGGGTTCGGACGCAACCAAGAGACCCAGTACTTC
cdr3_aa: CASSLLGFGRNQETQYF

cdr3_length: 16
clone_size: -
j_call: TRBJ2-7
v_call: TRBV18
d_call: -
cdr3_nt: TGTGCCAGCTCACCCATATCGGGGGCGCTATCCTACGAGCAGTACTTC
cdr3_aa: CASSPISGALSYEQYF

cdr3_length: 14
clone_size: once
j_call: TRBJ1-5
v_call: TRBV10-2
d_call: -
cdr3_nt: TGCGCCAGCAGGGGACTTTATAGCAATCAGCCCCAGCATTTT
cdr3_aa: CASRGLYSNQPQHF

cdr3_length: 12
clone_size: -
j_call: TRBJ2-7
v_call: TRBV7-9
d_call: -
cdr3_nt: TGTGCCAGCAGCTATACAAGCTACGAGCAGTACTTC
cdr3_aa: CASSYTSYEQYF

cdr3_length: 11
clone_size: few
j_call: TRBJ2-1
v_call: TRBV20-1
d_call: -
cdr3_nt: TGCAGTGCCGTTGTTTACAATGAGCAGTTCTTC
cdr3_aa: CSAVVYNEQFF

cdr3_length: 14
clone_size: -
j_call: TRBJ2-7
v_call: TRBV2
d_call: -
cdr3_nt: TGTGCCAGCACCCCCCCGGCGACATCCCACGAGCAGTACTTC
cdr3_aa: CASTPPATSHEQYF

cdr3_length: 16
clone_size: -
j_call: TRBJ2-1
v_call: TRBV11-2
d_call: TRBD2
cdr3_nt: TGTGCCAGCAGCTTAGGAGGACTAGCGGCTGGCGATGAGCAGTTCTTC
cdr3_aa: CASSLGGLAAGDEQFF

cdr3_length: 14
clone_size: -
j_call: TRBJ1-6
v_call: TRBV19
d_call: -
cdr3_nt: TGTGCCAGTAGTATAGGTGGTGCGGATTCACCCCTCCACTTT
cdr3_aa: CASSIGGADSPLHF

cdr3_length: 15
clone_size: -
j_call: TRBJ2-2
v_call: TRBV27
d_call: -
cdr3_nt: TGTGCCAGCCAATGGACAAGAACTTACACCGGGGAGCTGTTTTTT
cdr3_aa: CASQWTRTYTGELFF

cdr3_length: 15
clone_size: -
j_call: TRBJ1-4
v_call: TRBV27
d_call: -
cdr3_nt: TGTGCCAGCAGTCCTAGGGACTTAAGGCGTGAAAAACTGTTTTTT
cdr3_aa: CASSPRDLRREKLFF

cdr3_length: 14
clone_size: -
j_call: TRBJ2-1
v_call: TRBV7-3
d_call: -
cdr3_nt: TGTGCCAGCAGCGGAGCCGCCAAGGGGGGCGAGCAGTTCTTC
cdr3_aa: CASSGAAKGGEQFF

cdr3_length: 14
clone_size: few
j_call: TRBJ1-5
v_call: TRBV5-1
d_call: -
cdr3_nt: TGCGCCAGCAGCCCGACGGACGTCAATCAGCCCCAGCATTTT
cdr3_aa: CASSPTDVNQPQHF

cdr3_length: 13
clone_size: few
j_call: TRBJ1-2
v_call: TRBV19
d_call: TRBD1
cdr3_nt: TGTGCCAGTAACGGGGGACAGGGTGGCGGCTACACCTTC
cdr3_aa: CASNGGQGGGYTF